This T cell receptor (beta chain) was retrieved from a study of PD-1 blockade in classical Hodgkin lymphoma. Study-level findings and limits: Baseline diversity resembling that of newly diagnosed patients was seen in complete responders. Newly diagnosed patients were reported to exhibit reduced baseline TCR diversity relative to healthy donors.

Worth noting for this clone: Its specificity is not known.

Time point given: cycle 4 day 1 (C4D1), after six to seven weeks of nivolumab. All patients experienced relapse after autologous stem cell transplantation, and brentuximab vedotin exposure was variable. The V and J ends lost 4 bases and 1 base respectively, with 12 bases between them. Germline V gene lookup returns CDR1 SGDLS and CDR2 YYNGEE. This CDR3 region has 15 residues. Clones were sequenced by immunoSEQ multiplex PCR, and TCRdb holds only the in-frame ones, with some missing. Here the sample spans 90,000 to 140,000 clones, 89% being singletons. This receptor was identified in a human donor with classical Hodgkin lymphoma. The chain is built from TRBV9 and TRBJ1-5; D unresolved. The sequences come from peripheral blood mononuclear cells (PBMCs), collected before the fourth cycle of nivolumab. CDR3 region: CASSTQPGSNQPQHF. In nucleotides, the CDR3 is TGTGCCAGCAGCACCCAGCCCGGAAGCAATCAGCCCCAGCATTTT.